The clone carrying this TCR beta chain was recorded only once. Its antigen is currently unknown. The sample comes from a study of CD8 T cells in Susac syndrome. The study, taken as a whole, reports: As the study acknowledged, the number of individuals in its TCR sequencing and HLA analysis was relatively small.

In blood CD8+ and CD4+ T cells, TCR beta underwent sequencing. TEMRA cells were enriched by FACS, while CD8+ and CD4+ T cells were obtained through a negative isolation that was performed magnetically. A quantity of about 0.5 to 1 ug RNA underwent reverse transcription using random hexamers. Amplification of TCR beta CDR3 by immunoSEQ multiplex PCR spanned 54 Vbeta and 13 Jbeta. TCRdb called the immunoSEQ multiplex PCR reads again in MiXCR, with one record for every CDR3 protein. The sample carries 210,000 or so distinct CDR3 sequences, 92% recorded once. The sequence was collected from a human donor with multiple sclerosis. Specimen: CD8+ T cells from PBMCs.

The CDR3 sequence is CATSRDRASGIYEQYF. CDR3 DNA: TGTGCCACCAGCAGAGATCGGGCTAGCGGCATTTACGAGCAGTACTTC. This chain uses TRBV15 with TRBJ2-7; 7 nucleotides line up with TRBD2. There are 16 residues in the CDR3. Looked up from germline, CDR1 is LNHNV and CDR2 is YYDKDF (reference sequence). Losses at the gene ends were 0 bases for V and 4 bases for J; bases not matched to a gene: 9.